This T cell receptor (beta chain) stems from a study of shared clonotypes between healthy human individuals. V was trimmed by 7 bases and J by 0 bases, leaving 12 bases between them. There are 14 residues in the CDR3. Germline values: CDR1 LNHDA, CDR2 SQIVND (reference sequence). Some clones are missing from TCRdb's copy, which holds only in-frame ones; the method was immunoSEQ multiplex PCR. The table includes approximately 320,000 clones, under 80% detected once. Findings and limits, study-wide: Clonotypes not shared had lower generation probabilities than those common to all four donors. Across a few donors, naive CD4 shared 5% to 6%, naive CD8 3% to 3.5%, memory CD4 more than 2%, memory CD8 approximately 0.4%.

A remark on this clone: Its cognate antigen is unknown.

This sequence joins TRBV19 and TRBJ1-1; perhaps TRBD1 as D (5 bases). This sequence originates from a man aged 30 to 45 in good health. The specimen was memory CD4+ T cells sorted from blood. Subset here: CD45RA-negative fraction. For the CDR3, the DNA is TGTGCCAGTATTAGGGACCAGGTGAACACTGAAGCTTTCTTT. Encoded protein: CASIRDQVNTEAFF.